These 25 T cell receptor beta chains came from one sample sequenced in a study of T cells after yellow fever vaccination. TCRdb itself ran the 5' RACE reads through MiXCR, one entry per CDR3 protein. The sample lists 250,000 to 400,000 distinct CDR3 sequences, 4.1% occurring once. The material was PBMCs, obtained 5 days after the yellow fever booster vaccination. These receptors originate from a man younger than 30 who received the YFV17D yellow fever vaccine.

A few counts support this clonotype. The chain has TRBV5-4 and TRBJ1-2, with 9 nucleotides matching TRBD1. Per germline, CDR1 SGHNT and CDR2 YYREEE (reference sequence). V lost 0 bases and J lost 4; bases outside the gene matches: 4. CDR3 length: 15 residues. DNA for the CDR3: TGTGCCAGCAGCTTGGGGGGGACAGGGAGCTATGGCTACACCTTC. Its protein is CASSLGGTGSYGYTF.

This clonotype showed up many times. The chain carries TRBV7-6 and TRBJ2-2, with 7 bases aligning to TRBD2. Germline loops: CDR1 SGHVS, CDR2 FNYEAQ. The CDR3 is made up of 15 amino acids. J lost 9 bases, V lost 5 bases, and 12 bases had no gene match. In nucleotides, the CDR3 is TGTGCCAGCAGCCCCGCCGGCGGGAGCCGTTGGGAGCTGTTTTTT. Translated, it gives CASSPAGGSRWELFF.

The CDR3: CASSRRQGMDTEAFF. CDR3 DNA: TGCGCCAGCAGCCGCCGACAGGGGATGGACACTGAAGCTTTCTTT. This chain uses TRBV4-1 with TRBJ1-1, with TRBD1 identical over 8 bases. The junction had 7 bases not matched to a gene; V was cut back by 4 bases and J by 3 bases. This CDR3 contains 15 residues. The germline V gene encodes CDR1 MGHRA and CDR2 YSYEKL.

This chain uses TRBV4-2 with TRBJ2-3, with 7 bases identical to TRBD1. The CDR3 spans 16 residues. Trimming removed 4 bases from V and 4 bases from J; junction bases left unmatched: 11. The germline V gene has CDR1 LGHNA and CDR2 YNFKEQ. The CDR3 DNA sequence: TGTGCCAGCAGCCGAGACACGGGACAGCCTGCAGATACGCAGTATTTT. This sequence encodes CASSRDTGQPADTQYF.

This rearrangement joins TRBV4-1 to TRBJ1-3; D gene ambiguous. The CDR3 sequence is 15 residues long. Trimming stripped 0 bases from V and 0 bases from J, with 6 bases between. Germline V gives CDR1 MGHRA, CDR2 YSYEKL. CDR3 in DNA: TGCGCCAGCAGCCAAGAAGACGGCTCTGGAAACACCATATATTTT. Amino acid sequence: CASSQEDGSGNTIYF.

In this sample, this clonotype turned up many times. The rearrangement uses TRBV12-3 or TRBV12-4 and TRBJ1-4; no firm D call. Trimming shortened V by 5 bases and J by 2 bases, and 18 bases separated the two germline ends. The CDR3 runs to 17 residues. CDR3: CASSGGGLSFTNEKLFF. CDR3 in DNA: TGTGCCAGCAGTGGTGGAGGGCTGAGTTTTACTAATGAAAAACTGTTTTTT.

The chain is built from TRBV7-8 and TRBJ2-7, with TRBD1 matching 8 bases. CDR1 SGHVS and CDR2 FQNEAQ come from the germline V gene. This CDR3 is 16 amino acids long. V lost 1 base, J lost 7 bases, and 12 bases stayed unmatched. The chain's CDR3 is CASSLGSGTGVDEQYF. The CDR3 nucleotides read TGTGCCAGCAGCTTAGGTTCGGGGACAGGCGTTGATGAGCAGTACTTC.

This clonotype was seen a handful of times. The chain employs TRBV5-1 and TRBJ1-6; D may be TRBD1 (5 bases). V dropped 2 bases and J dropped 10 bases, with 13 bases sitting between them. From germline, CDR1 is SGHRS and CDR2 YFSETQ. The CDR3 contains 14 residues. This chain's CDR3 is CASSFGSGGSPLHF. CDR3 bases: TGCGCCAGCAGCTTTGGCAGTGGGGGATCACCCCTCCACTTT.

This clonotype was seen a handful of times. The CDR3 loop is CASTKTRGVEAFF. CDR3 sequence (DNA): TGTGCCAGCACCAAAACGAGGGGGGTTGAAGCTTTCTTT. The chain employs TRBV6-1 and TRBJ1-1; D is possibly TRBD1 (6 bases). Germline assignment: CDR1 MNHNS and CDR2 SASEGT. V dropped 7 bases and J dropped 7 bases, with 16 bases sitting between them. The CDR3 extends over 13 amino acids.

DNA for the CDR3: TGCGCCAGCAGCTTGCGGGGACTTGAAACCAGGGGAGAGACCCAGTACTTC. This codes for CASSLRGLETRGETQYF. The rearrangement links TRBV5-1 to TRBJ2-5, with D perhaps matching TRBD1 or TRBD2 (6 bases each). This CDR3 is built from 17 residues. V lost 1 base and J lost 4, with 20 bases in between. The germline V gene has CDR1 SGHRS and CDR2 YFSETQ. The complete variable domain, with remaining parts taken from reference TRBV5-1 and TRBJ2-5, reads KAGVTQTPRYLIKTRGQQVTLSCSPISGHRSVSWYQQTPGQGLQFLFEYFSETQRNKGNFPGRFSGRQFSNSRSEMNVSTLELGDSALYLCASSLRGLETRGETQYFGPGTRLLVL.

This clonotype was seen at least ten times. V and J are TRBV12-3 or TRBV12-4 and TRBJ1-1; a possible D gene is TRBD1 (5 bases). The CDR3 sequence is 13 residues long. V was pared by 5 bases and J by 7 bases, with 14 bases between. Written as DNA, the CDR3 is TGTGCCAGCAGTATGAGTGGGACCGTTGAAGCTTTCTTT. Its translation: CASSMSGTVEAFF.

This clonotype was observed a few times. The gene calls are TRBV7-8 and TRBJ2-1; D tentatively fits TRBD1 or TRBD2 (5 bases each). CDR1 is SGHVS, CDR2 FQNEAQ, per germline. The V end lost 4 bases, the J end lost 6 bases, and 10 bases lay between the germline ends. This CDR3 has 13 residues. CDR3 DNA: TGTGCCAGCAGCTCCCGGGGCATCAATGAGCAGTTCTTC. Amino acids: CASSSRGINEQFF.

This clonotype was counted between two and nine times. The chain uses TRBV19 and TRBJ1-2; D is ambiguous. The V gene lost 3 bases and the J gene lost 8 bases, with 13 bases spanning the gap. Germline CDR1 and CDR2: LNHDA and SQIVND (reference sequence). The CDR3 runs to 13 residues. The CDR3 sequence: CASSIWSRGGYTF. In DNA, the CDR3 is TGTGCCAGTAGTATTTGGAGCAGAGGAGGCTACACCTTC.

This clonotype was picked up many times. V and J are TRBV5-1 and TRBJ2-2; tentatively, D is TRBD1 (6 bases). Germline V gene data show CDR1 as SGHRS and CDR2 as YFSETQ. V dropped 3 bases and J dropped 7 bases, with 16 bases sitting between them. This CDR3 has 15 residues. The CDR3 here is CASSSGTPYVGELFF. The CDR3 DNA is TGCGCCAGCAGCTCCGGGACACCGTATGTCGGGGAGCTGTTTTTT.

As regards this clonotype: The conserved phenylalanine or tryptophan normally closing the CDR3 is absent here, so this likely arose from a read error. The chain uses TRBV30 and TRBJ2-7, with 7 bases aligning to TRBD1. V gave up 5 bases and J gave up 2 bases; unmatched junction bases: 6. Germline CDR1 is GTSNPN and CDR2 is SVGIG (reference sequence). The CDR3 totals 13 residues. The CDR3 sequence: CAWGSQGAYEQYI. The DNA for the CDR3 is TGTGCCTGGGGAAGCCAGGGGGCCTACGAGCAGTACATC.

This clonotype turned up a few times. The chain couples TRBV19 to TRBJ1-5, with no clear D. V lost 3 bases, J lost 5 bases, and 11 bases lay in between. The germline gives CDR1 LNHDA, CDR2 SQIVND (reference sequence). The CDR3 spans 14 residues. In nucleotides, the CDR3 is TGTGCCAGTAGTATTCGCCAAAGCCATCAGCCCCAGCATTTT. As protein: CASSIRQSHQPQHF.

This clonotype has more than one count but fewer than ten. This chain links TRBV2 with TRBJ2-4, with a weak D call TRBD1 (6 bases). The CDR3 consists of 14 residues. Germline assignment: CDR1 SNHLY and CDR2 FYNNEI. V lost 7 bases, J lost 1 base, and 11 bases lay in between. CDR3 DNA sequence: TGTGCCAGCATCAGACAGGAGGCCAAAAACATTCAGTACTTC. Encoded protein: CASIRQEAKNIQYF.

This chain connects TRBV7-2 to TRBJ2-3; 8 nucleotides agree with TRBD1. Germline values: CDR1 SGHTA, CDR2 FQGNSA. This CDR3 region has 15 residues. With 2 bases clipped from V and 4 bases from J, the junction kept 5 bases outside the gene matches. In nucleotides, the CDR3 is TGTGCCAGCAGCTTAAACAGGGGGTACCCAGATACGCAGTATTTT. Protein product: CASSLNRGYPDTQYF.

Ten or more counts support this clonotype. The rearrangement joins TRBV28 to TRBJ2-1; 10 bases align to TRBD2. Germline CDR1 and CDR2: MDHEN and SYDVKM. The CDR3 spans 15 residues. V gave up 6 bases and J gave up 4 bases; unmatched junction bases: 6. CDR3 bases: TGTGCCAGCAGACTGCTAGCGGGGGCTTACAATGAGCAGTTCTTC. This translates into CASRLLAGAYNEQFF. Looking up the rest from reference TRBV28 and TRBJ2-1 gives the full variable domain: DVKVTQSSRYLVKRTGEKVFLECVQDMDHENMFWYRQDPGLGLRLIYFSYDVKMKEKGDIPEGYSVSREKKERFSLILESASTNQTSMYLCASRLLAGAYNEQFFGPGTRLTVL.

V usage is TRBV5-1 and J usage is TRBJ2-3; the D is unclear. The CDR3 is 17 residues long. The ends were cut back, 4 bases at V and 2 bases at J, with 20 bases in the middle. Germline values: CDR1 SGHRS, CDR2 YFSETQ. CDR3 residues: CASSPNRNVMSTDTQYF. CDR3 nucleotides: TGCGCCAGCAGCCCGAATAGAAACGTCATGTCCACAGATACGCAGTATTTT.

The V call is TRBV28, the J call TRBJ1-4, with 9 bases lining up with TRBD1. This CDR3 is built from 16 residues. Looked up from germline, CDR1 is MDHEN and CDR2 is SYDVKM. Trimming cost V 4 bases and J 0 bases; bases outside gene matches: 3. Here the CDR3 reads CASSSQGAATNEKLFF. In nucleotides, the CDR3 is TGTGCCAGCAGTTCACAGGGGGCCGCAACTAATGAAAAACTGTTTTTT.

The chain is built from TRBV12-3 or TRBV12-4 and TRBJ1-2; no reliable D call. V lost 2 bases and J 2 bases, leaving 9 bases between the germline ends. The CDR3 is made up of 14 amino acids. The DNA of the CDR3 is TGTGCCAGCAGTTTAAATCTCAACAACTATGGCTACACCTTC. Translating gives CASSLNLNNYGYTF.

The J gene is TRBJ1-3, the V gene TRBV5-1, with D unclear. This CDR3 is built from 17 residues. The germline CDR1 and CDR2 sequences are SGHRS and YFSETQ. The V end was cut by 0 bases, the J end by 0 bases, with 13 bases between. The CDR3: CASSLGGSMSSGNTIYF. In DNA form, the CDR3 reads TGCGCCAGCAGCTTGGGAGGGTCGATGAGCTCTGGAAACACCATATATTTT.

Ten or more counts support this clonotype. The chain links TRBV20-1 to TRBJ2-7, with no clear D. Trimming shortened V by 0 bases and J by 2 bases, and 8 bases separated the two germline ends. Per germline, CDR1 DFQATT and CDR2 SNEGSKA (reference sequence). The CDR3 is made up of 13 amino acids. The CDR3 reads CSARDPRTYEQYV. CDR3 nucleotide sequence: TGCAGTGCTAGAGATCCCCGTACCTACGAGCAGTACGTC.

The genes are TRBV4-2 and TRBJ1-6; 8 bases agree with TRBD1. This CDR3 has 13 residues. Germline values: CDR1 LGHNA, CDR2 YNFKEQ. Trimming at V came to 11 bases and at J to 9 bases, leaving 9 bases not matched to a gene. The DNA of the CDR3 is TGTGCCGCCTCCTCCACAGGGGGTTCACCCCTCCACTTT. Translated, it gives CAASSTGGSPLHF.